This passage covers 26 T cell receptor beta chains from one sample sequenced in a study of blood T cell repertoires in COVID-19. TCRdb's table, derived via immunoSEQ multiplex PCR, lists solely in-frame clones and lacks some. Altogether about 99,000 clones are present, roughly nine tenths being singletons, with the ten largest covering 4% to 6%. The sequenced material came from peripheral blood. The receptors stem from a human donor in a cohort sampled during active COVID-19.

The rearrangement links TRBV5-1 to TRBJ2-7; D is ambiguous. Germline V gives CDR1 SGHRS, CDR2 YFSETQ. The CDR3 contains 11 residues. With 6 bases removed from V and 12 bases from J, the gap between germline ends came to 16 bases. This CDR3 reads CASTLADLTYF. The CDR3 DNA is TGCGCCAGCACCCTGGCGGATTTGACGTACTTC.

CDR3 sequence reads: CASSLAGGNTDTQYF. The CDR3 DNA reads as TGTGCCAGCAGTTTAGCGGGAGGGAACACAGATACGCAGTATTTT. J is TRBJ2-3 and V is TRBV28, with 9 bases lining up with TRBD2. The CDR3 is 15 residues long. Germline V gives CDR1 MDHEN, CDR2 SYDVKM. The junction had 2 bases not matched to a gene; V was cut back by 2 bases and J by 2 bases.

V gene TRBV7-8 combines with J gene TRBJ2-7, with 13 bases matching TRBD2. The V gene end was trimmed by 4 bases and the J gene end by 5 bases; junction bases not matched to a gene: 5. The CDR3 runs 15 residues. Per the germline V gene, CDR1 is SGHVS and CDR2 is FQNEAQ. CDR3 DNA: TGTGCCAGCAGCTCACGGACTAGCGGGAGACACGAGCAGTACTTC. Protein product: CASSSRTSGRHEQYF.

This clone was observed a single time. V and J are TRBV7-2 and TRBJ1-5; D not resolved. V was clipped by 4 bases and J by 0 bases, with 16 bases between them. Germline V CDR1 and CDR2: SGHTA, FQGNSA. This CDR3 has 17 amino acids. DNA of the CDR3: TGTGCCAGCAGCTCAACCGGTGGCGGTTATAGCAATCAGCCCCAGCATTTT. Its translation: CASSSTGGGYSNQPQHF.

The chain combines TRBV11-2 with TRBJ2-5; 7 nucleotides match TRBD1. Germline assignment: CDR1 SGHAT and CDR2 FQNNGV. This CDR3 region has 16 residues. V dropped 0 bases and J dropped 5; count of bases not matched to a gene: 9. The CDR3, as DNA: TGTGCCAGCAGCTTAGATTTATGGGCAGGGGGTGAGACCCAGTACTTC. Translating it yields CASSLDLWAGGETQYF.

This chain uses TRBV10-3 with TRBJ1-3, with TRBD1 as a possible D gene (5 bases). Trimming shortened V by 8 bases and J by 0 bases, and 8 bases separated the two germline ends. CDR3 length: 13 amino acids. Germline V gives CDR1 ENHRY, CDR2 SYGVKD. CDR3 region: CAIGGSSGNTIYF. CDR3 bases: TGTGCCATCGGGGGGAGCTCTGGAAACACCATATATTTT.

This chain uses TRBV19 with TRBJ2-2; 9 nucleotides match TRBD2. Germline CDR1 and CDR2: LNHDA and SQIVND (reference sequence). The CDR3 is 15 residues long. The ends lost 3 bases at V and 4 bases at J; junction bases unmatched: 3. The CDR3 region has the DNA TGTGCCAGTAGTATGTGGCGGGGGGGCACCGGGGAGCTGTTTTTT. Translation gives CASSMWRGGTGELFF.

V usage is TRBV3-1 (or the pseudogene TRBV3-2) and J usage is TRBJ1-3; TRBD1 is a possible D gene (5 bases). Looked up from germline, CDR1 is LGHDT and CDR2 is YNNKEL (reference sequence). V was pared by 1 base and J by 2 bases, with 6 bases between. The CDR3 is 14 residues long. In DNA form, the CDR3 reads TGTGCCAGCAGCCAAGTAGGGGCTGGAAACACCATATATTTT. The encoded protein is CASSQVGAGNTIYF.

This chain links TRBV6-2 or TRBV6-3 with TRBJ2-3, with D possibly being TRBD2 (5 bases). There are 18 residues in the CDR3. CDR1 is MNHEY, CDR2 SVGEGT, per germline. Trimming took 6 bases from V and 2 from J, leaving 24 bases between them. CDR3 sequence (DNA): TGTGCCAGCAGCCCGGGCCCGGGGTATGGGGTCAACACAGATACGCAGTATTTT. It codes for CASSPGPGYGVNTDTQYF.

This clone was counted only a few times. The chain uses TRBV27 and TRBJ1-6; 8 bases are a match to TRBD1. CDR1 and CDR2 from the germline V gene are MNHEY and SMNVEV (reference sequence). The CDR3 is 17 residues long. The V and J ends lost 2 bases and 2 bases, in that order; junction bases with no gene match: 5. The CDR3 coding sequence is TGTGCCAGCAGTTTAGGCCGGGACAGGACCTATAATTCACCCCTCCACTTT. Protein product: CASSLGRDRTYNSPLHF.

The chain carries TRBV29-1 and TRBJ2-1; 9 positions match TRBD2. With 1 base clipped from V and 2 bases from J, the junction kept 6 bases outside the gene matches. This CDR3 spans 16 amino acids. The germline V gene has CDR1 SQVTM and CDR2 ANQGSEA. The CDR3 sequence is CSVEGLREGTYNEQFF. The CDR3 nucleotides are TGCAGCGTTGAAGGGTTGCGGGAGGGTACCTACAATGAGCAGTTCTTC.

The chain joins TRBV4-2 to TRBJ2-2; 8 positions agree with TRBD2. Germline V CDR1 and CDR2: LGHNA, YNFKEQ. Trimming cost V 3 bases and J 4 bases; bases outside gene matches: 16. The CDR3 totals 19 residues. The CDR3 DNA sequence: TGTGCCAGCAGCCAGAGCGGGGGCCCCCACAGTTCAAGCACCGGGGAGCTGTTTTTT. This sequence encodes CASSQSGGPHSSSTGELFF.

This clone was picked up one time. V usage is TRBV12-3 or TRBV12-4 and J usage is TRBJ2-7; D ambiguous. Trimming cost V 6 bases and J 0 bases, with 6 bases left between them. The CDR3 is 12 amino acids. The CDR3 DNA reads TGTGCCAGCAGCCCTAGCTCCTACGAGCAGTACTTC. Protein: CASSPSSYEQYF.

V is TRBV7-9 and J is TRBJ2-1; a possible D gene is TRBD2 (6 bases). Germline-derived CDR1 and CDR2 are SEHNR and FQNEAQ (reference sequence). The CDR3 loop spans 15 amino acids. Trimming stripped 5 bases from V and 4 bases from J, with 15 bases between. CDR3 nucleotide sequence: TGTGCCAGCAGCGGGGACTCTTTGGGGTACAATGAGCAGTTCTTC. It yields the protein CASSGDSLGYNEQFF.

The chain employs TRBV6-4 and TRBJ2-1; D might be TRBD2 (5 bases). CDR3 size: 15 residues. Trimming took 4 bases from V and 3 from J, leaving 13 bases between them. The V gene's germline CDR1 is MRHNA and CDR2 SNTAGT. CDR3 nucleotide sequence: TGTGCCAGCAGTGCGGCAGCGGCGGACTACAATGAGCAGTTCTTC. It encodes CASSAAAADYNEQFF.

CDR3 in amino acids: CSVLAGGDEQFF. CDR3 bases: TGCAGCGTACTAGCGGGAGGGGATGAGCAGTTCTTC. The rearrangement joins TRBV29-1 to TRBJ2-1; 13 bases are shared with TRBD2. Per the germline V gene, CDR1 is SQVTM and CDR2 is ANQGSEA. The CDR3 totals 12 residues. V dropped 6 bases and J dropped 8; count of bases not matched to a gene: 1.

The J gene is TRBJ1-6, the V gene TRBV15; D unresolved. The germline gives CDR1 LNHNV, CDR2 YYDKDF (reference sequence). This CDR3 contains 15 residues. The germline V and J ends were trimmed by 8 bases and 7 bases, with 18 bases remaining between them. CDR3: CATQTPAYPNSPLHF. CDR3 bases: TGTGCCACCCAGACTCCGGCCTATCCAAATTCACCCCTCCACTTT.

V usage is TRBV19 and J usage is TRBJ2-7; unclear D gene. The CDR3 totals 16 residues. Germline V gives CDR1 LNHDA, CDR2 SQIVND (reference sequence). Trimming removed 3 bases from V and 4 bases from J, with 19 bases in between. The CDR3 loop reads CASSMWFMVESYEQYF. As DNA, the CDR3 is TGTGCCAGTAGTATGTGGTTTATGGTCGAGTCTTACGAGCAGTACTTC.

The chain links TRBV5-8 to TRBJ2-7; perhaps TRBD1 as D (6 bases). Trimming left V 5 bases short and J 2 bases short, with 17 bases between. CDR1 and CDR2 (germline): SGHTS, YDEGEE. The length of the CDR3 is 15 residues. CDR3 nucleotide sequence: TGTGCCAGCAGATTTACTACAGGGAACCCCTACGAGCAGTACTTC. Its translation: CASRFTTGNPYEQYF.

The chain has TRBV19 and TRBJ1-4; possibly TRBD1 for D (5 bases). CDR1 LNHDA and CDR2 SQIVND come from the germline V gene (reference sequence). Trimming left V 7 bases short and J 7 bases short, with 19 bases between. This CDR3 has 15 amino acids. This chain's CDR3 is CASIGPGREGEKLFF. Here the CDR3 DNA reads TGTGCCAGTATCGGCCCTGGCAGGGAGGGTGAAAAACTGTTTTTT. Full variable domain (outside the CDR3, taken from reference TRBV19 and TRBJ1-4): DGGITQSPKYLFRKEGQNVTLSCEQNLNHDAMYWYRQDPGQGLRLIYYSQIVNDFQKGDIAEGYSVSREKKESFPLTVTSAQKNPTAFYLCASIGPGREGEKLFFGSGTQLSVL.

The chain is built from TRBV5-1 and TRBJ2-1; D is unclear. CDR1 is SGHRS, CDR2 YFSETQ, per germline. The CDR3 is 12 amino acids. Trimming shortened V by 0 bases and J by 11 bases, and 9 bases separated the two germline ends. The CDR3 region has the DNA TGCGCCAGCAGCTTGGAGACTCCTAAGCAGTTCTTC. Protein: CASSLETPKQFF.

The gene calls are TRBV4-3 and TRBJ1-2; 8 nucleotides agree with TRBD1. The CDR3 contains 16 residues. Germline V gives CDR1 LGHNA, CDR2 YSLEER. The junction had 5 bases not matched to a gene; V was cut back by 0 bases and J by 2 bases. The CDR3 reads CASSQDPNRGNYGYTF. The CDR3 DNA sequence: TGCGCCAGCAGCCAAGATCCCAACAGGGGGAACTATGGCTACACCTTC.

The V and J genes are TRBV9 and TRBJ1-5, with D unresolved. The CDR3 totals 15 residues. The germline CDR1 and CDR2 sequences are SGDLS and YYNGEE. Trimming removed 4 bases at V and 0 bases at J, with 11 bases between. The CDR3 DNA sequence: TGTGCCAGCAGCTCCGGCGGATATAGCAATCAGCCCCAGCATTTT. The encoded protein is CASSSGGYSNQPQHF. Drawing the rest from reference TRBV9 and TRBJ1-5, the complete variable domain is DSGVTQTPKHLITATGQRVTLRCSPRSGDLSVYWYQQSLDQGLQFLIQYYNGEERAKGNILERFSAQQFPDLHSELNLSSLELGDSALYFCASSSGGYSNQPQHFGDGTRLSIL.

The chain joins TRBV25-1 to TRBJ2-2; TRBD1 aligns across 12 bases. The germline CDR1 and CDR2 sequences are MGHDK and SYGVNS. CDR3 length equals 18 residues. After removal of 2 bases from V and 6 bases from J, the junction contained 10 bases not matched to a gene. The CDR3 nucleotides are TGTGCCAGCAGTGAAATAGGCCGGGACAGGGGGCATGCCGGGGAGCTGTTTTTT. It specifies CASSEIGRDRGHAGELFF. The full variable domain, completed using reference TRBV25-1 and TRBJ2-2, is EADIYQTPRYLVIGTGKKITLECSQTMGHDKMYWYQQDPGMELHLIHYSYGVNSTEKGDLSSESTVSRIRTEHFPLTLESARPSHTSQYLCASSEIGRDRGHAGELFFGEGSRLTVL.

J is TRBJ2-7 and V is TRBV4-2, with 10 bases matching TRBD2. CDR1 and CDR2 (germline): LGHNA, YNFKEQ. The CDR3 sequence is 15 residues long. V dropped 1 base and J dropped 3; count of bases not matched to a gene: 3. The CDR3 coding sequence is TGTGCCAGCAGCCAAGCTAGCGGGGGTAACTACGAGCAGTACTTC. Translated: CASSQASGGNYEQYF.

The chain combines TRBV2 with TRBJ1-5; possible D gene TRBD1, 5 bases. The V and J ends lost 7 bases and 3 bases respectively, with 16 bases between them. Germline CDR1 is SNHLY and CDR2 is FYNNEI. The CDR3 consists of 15 residues. The CDR3 sequence: CASNWGGESNQPQHF. The CDR3 DNA follows: TGTGCCAGCAATTGGGGGGGGGAGTCCAATCAGCCCCAGCATTTT.